The 25 T cell receptor beta chains listed next were all sequenced from one sample in a study of control samples from healthy donors and cancer patients. Generated by immunoSEQ multiplex PCR, the TCRdb table keeps only in-frame clones and is missing some. The sample yields 55,000 to 90,000 clones, 75% to 90% seen once. Sample: blood. These receptors originate from a man in his fifties in good health.

The chain combines TRBV11-3 with TRBJ2-2, with D perhaps matching TRBD1 or TRBD2 (6 bases each). Germline-derived CDR1 and CDR2 are SGHNT and YENEEA. This CDR3 is 16 amino acids long. V lost 3 bases and J lost 6, with 17 bases in between. CDR3 sequence: CASSFRPGRGAGELFF. In DNA, the CDR3 is TGTGCCAGCAGCTTCAGGCCAGGAAGGGGGGCCGGGGAGCTGTTTTTT. Filled out from reference TRBV11-3 and TRBJ2-2, the complete variable domain reads EAGVVQSPRYKIIEKKQPVAFWCNPISGHNTLYWYLQNLGQGPELLIRYENEEAVDDSQLPKDRFSAERLKGVDSTLKIQPAELGDSAVYLCASSFRPGRGAGELFFGEGSRLTVL.

The rearrangement uses TRBV6-5 and TRBJ2-1; 7 positions match TRBD2. V lost 6 bases, J lost 16 bases, and 12 bases stayed unmatched. Germline V gene lookup returns CDR1 MNHEY and CDR2 SVGAGI. The CDR3 is made up of 12 amino acids. The CDR3 DNA follows: TGTGCCAGCAGACCCAACGGGGCGGGGGAATTCTTC. Encoded protein: CASRPNGAGEFF.

This sequence joins TRBV18 and TRBJ2-7; 7 bases match TRBD2. Looked up from germline, CDR1 is KGHSH and CDR2 is LQKENI. V was clipped by 6 bases and J by 4 bases; unmatched bases: 9. The CDR3 is 14 amino acids. Written as DNA, the CDR3 is TGTGCCAGCTCGGACTACATGGGAGGGTACGAGCAGTACTTC. It codes for CASSDYMGGYEQYF.

This clone was found once. The chain is built from TRBV2 and TRBJ2-6; 9 bases match TRBD1. The CDR3 has 17 amino acids. Germline V lookup: CDR1 SNHLY, CDR2 FYNNEI. The ends lost 6 bases at V and 2 bases at J; junction bases unmatched: 8. CDR3 bases: TGTGCCAGCAGATCCGACAGGGGGTTGACTGGGGCCAACGTCCTGACTTTC. It is translated as CASRSDRGLTGANVLTF.

V and J are TRBV9 and TRBJ2-7; 9 bases align to TRBD1. The V gene end was trimmed by 4 bases and the J gene end by 3 bases; junction bases not matched to a gene: 11. Germline lookup yields CDR1 SGDLS and CDR2 YYNGEE. The CDR3 has 16 amino acids. For the CDR3, the DNA is TGTGCCAGCAGCCAGTCGAGAACAGGGGGCATCTACGAGCAGTACTTC. The encoded protein is CASSQSRTGGIYEQYF. Supplemented by reference TRBV9 and TRBJ2-7, the full variable domain reads DSGVTQTPKHLITATGQRVTLRCSPRSGDLSVYWYQQSLDQGLQFLIQYYNGEERAKGNILERFSAQQFPDLHSELNLSSLELGDSALYFCASSQSRTGGIYEQYFGPGTRLTVT.

CDR3 in amino acids: CATSTGREFREQYF. The CDR3 DNA is TGTGCCACCAGCACGGGGCGGGAGTTCCGCGAGCAGTACTTC. The rearrangement links TRBV15 to TRBJ2-7, with TRBD2 identical over 7 bases. CDR1 is LNHNV, CDR2 YYDKDF, per germline (reference sequence). Losses at the gene ends were 4 bases for V and 6 bases for J; bases not matched to a gene: 9. The CDR3 loop spans 14 amino acids.

The V and J genes are TRBV7-9 and TRBJ1-2; weak D call: TRBD1 (5 bases). The V end lost 5 bases, the J end lost 8 bases, and 18 bases lay between the germline ends. The CDR3 totals 14 residues. Germline assignment: CDR1 SEHNR and CDR2 FQNEAQ (reference sequence). CDR3 nucleotide sequence: TGTGCCAGCAGCCCCAACCTCGACAGTCGGGGCTACACCTTC. This gives the protein CASSPNLDSRGYTF.

The CDR3 region is CASLLSGRTEAFF. The CDR3 bases are TGTGCCAGTTTGTTATCAGGACGGACTGAAGCTTTCTTT. The chain carries TRBV19 and TRBJ1-1; D ambiguous. V lost 8 bases, J lost 5 bases, and 15 bases lay in between. Germline V lookup: CDR1 LNHDA, CDR2 SQIVND (reference sequence). CDR3 length: 13 amino acids.

This clone appeared a single time. The chain employs TRBV6-5 and TRBJ2-7; no clear D. The CDR3 sequence is 13 residues long. The germline V gene encodes CDR1 MNHEY and CDR2 SVGAGI. Trimming shortened V by 3 bases and J by 5 bases, and 11 bases separated the two germline ends. The CDR3 loop reads CASSYLQSNEQYF. The CDR3 DNA sequence: TGTGCCAGCAGTTATCTCCAGTCCAACGAGCAGTACTTC.

The chain links TRBV9 to TRBJ2-1; TRBD2 aligns across 11 bases. The CDR3 consists of 16 residues. V trimming: 3 bases; J trimming: 2 bases; junction bases outside the gene matches: 4. Germline lookup yields CDR1 SGDLS and CDR2 YYNGEE. The CDR3 loop reads CASSASTSGAYNEQFF. The CDR3 region has the DNA TGTGCCAGCAGCGCGTCGACTAGCGGGGCCTACAATGAGCAGTTCTTC.

About this clone: One end of the junction varies from germline; a read error may be responsible. The genes are TRBV6-6 and TRBJ1-2, with a weak D call TRBD1 (6 bases). This CDR3 contains 10 residues. In germline, CDR1 is MNHNY, CDR2 SVGAGI (reference sequence). CDR3 DNA: TGTGTCAGCGGACAGTATGGCTACACCTTC. Protein product: CVSGQYGYTF.

The rearrangement uses TRBV15 and TRBJ1-1; D unclear. The CDR3 totals 13 residues. CDR1 is LNHNV, CDR2 YYDKDF, per germline (reference sequence). Trimming removed 0 bases from V and 0 bases from J, with 2 bases in between. CDR3 sequence reads: CATSREMNTEAFF. CDR3 nucleotides: TGTGCCACCAGCAGAGAGATGAACACTGAAGCTTTCTTT.

This clone came up once. The chain joins TRBV7-5 to TRBJ1-6. TRBV7-5 is noted as a pseudogene. CDR3 size: 14 residues. CDR3 coding DNA: TGTGTCAGAAGCTTAGTAGGGGGGGAATCACCCCTCCACTTT. It encodes CVRSLVGGESPLHF.

The CDR3 protein is CASSQSFGDEQYF. The CDR3 DNA reads TGCGCCAGCAGTCAATCGTTCGGGGACGAGCAGTACTTC. This chain links TRBV23-1 with TRBJ2-7; TRBD2 is a possible D gene (5 bases). TRBV23-1 counts as an open reading frame of uncertain function. The CDR3 is made up of 13 amino acids. Trimming took 0 bases from V and 5 from J, leaving 8 bases between them.

This clone was seen only a few times. The rearrangement uses TRBV7-3 and TRBJ1-6, with a possible D match to TRBD1 (5 bases). There are 14 residues in the CDR3. Looked up from germline, CDR1 is SGHTA and CDR2 is FQGTGA. The V end was cut by 3 bases, the J end by 10 bases, with 13 bases between. CDR3 sequence: CASSFGHGESPLHF. The CDR3 DNA is TGTGCCAGCAGCTTCGGACATGGGGAGTCACCCCTCCACTTT. The full variable domain, completed using reference TRBV7-3 and TRBJ1-6, is GAGVSQTPSNKVTEKGKYVELRCDPISGHTALYWYRQSLGQGPEFLIYFQGTGAADDSGLPNDRFFAVRPEGSVSTLKIQRTERGDSAVYLCASSFGHGESPLHFGNGTRLTVT.

The J gene is TRBJ2-3, the V gene TRBV5-8; 9 bases match TRBD1. CDR3 length: 12 amino acids. Germline V gene lookup returns CDR1 SGHTS and CDR2 YDEGEE. The junction had 11 bases not matched to a gene; V was cut back by 6 bases and J by 15 bases. CDR3 bases: TGTGCCAGCACATCCCGGGACAGGGCTTTCTATTTT. Translating it yields CASTSRDRAFYF.

The rearrangement uses TRBV28 and TRBJ2-4; 9 positions agree with TRBD1. Germline CDR1 reads MDHEN; CDR2 reads SYDVKM. This CDR3 spans 16 amino acids. V lost 5 bases, J lost 10 bases, and 15 bases stayed unmatched. CDR3 DNA sequence: TGTGCCAGCAGTCCCCGAGATTTCGGGACAGGGCGTATTCAGTACTTC. Its translation is CASSPRDFGTGRIQYF.

This chain uses TRBV3-1 (or the pseudogene TRBV3-2) with TRBJ2-7; D may be TRBD2 (6 bases). Germline V gives CDR1 LGHDT, CDR2 YNNKEL (reference sequence). With 6 bases removed from V and 3 bases from J, the gap between germline ends came to 12 bases. The CDR3 extends over 13 amino acids. This CDR3 is CASRDYQNYEQYF. DNA of the CDR3: TGTGCCAGCAGGGACTACCAAAACTACGAGCAGTACTTC.

This clone turned up a few times. The chain recombines TRBV27 with TRBJ1-2; perhaps TRBD1 as D (6 bases). There are 18 residues in the CDR3. Germline V gene lookup returns CDR1 MNHEY and CDR2 SMNVEV (reference sequence). V was clipped by 3 bases and J by 3 bases, with 23 bases between them. CDR3 amino acids: CASSLGTRGGGRHYGYTF. CDR3 DNA sequence: TGTGCCAGCAGTTTGGGGACGCGGGGTGGGGGCCGGCACTATGGCTACACCTTC.

The chain carries TRBV19 and TRBJ2-2, with no clear D. Germline CDR1 and CDR2: LNHDA and SQIVND (reference sequence). This CDR3 is 14 amino acids long. Trimming cost V 7 bases and J 0 bases, with 9 bases left between them. The CDR3 DNA is TGTGCCAGTATCTATAACGCGAACACCGGGGAGCTGTTTTTT. Amino acids: CASIYNANTGELFF.

The V gene is TRBV4-3, the J gene TRBJ1-2; D unclear. V dropped 1 base and J dropped 8 bases, with 8 bases sitting between them. CDR3 size: 12 residues. Germline V lookup: CDR1 LGHNA, CDR2 YSLEER. The chain's CDR3 is CASSQGSVGYTF. For the CDR3, the DNA is TGCGCCAGCAGCCAAGGTTCAGTCGGCTACACCTTC.

This chain joins TRBV5-1 and TRBJ2-1, with 9 bases fitting TRBD2. V shed 4 bases and J 7 bases; nucleotides not matched to a gene: 9. CDR3 length: 15 amino acids. Germline CDR1 is SGHRS and CDR2 is YFSETQ. CDR3 in amino acids: CASSVFGSGSNEQFF. The CDR3 coding sequence is TGCGCCAGCAGCGTGTTTGGTAGCGGGAGTAATGAGCAGTTCTTC.

The V and J genes are TRBV28 and TRBJ1-6; 7 bases are a match to TRBD1. The CDR3 is 13 amino acids. CDR1 MDHEN and CDR2 SYDVKM come from the germline V gene. J was trimmed by 8 bases and V by 10 bases; bases with no gene match: 8. The CDR3 loop reads CATRQGQDSPLHF. The CDR3 region has the DNA TGTGCCACCCGACAGGGCCAAGATTCACCCCTCCACTTT.

The V call is TRBV7-2, the J call TRBJ2-7; D possibly corresponds to TRBD1 (6 bases). Trimming took off 5 bases at V and 6 bases at J, with 17 bases between the two ends. CDR3 length equals 14 residues. From germline, CDR1 is SGHTA and CDR2 FQGNSA. CDR3 sequence: CASSQQGTRGEQYF. DNA of the CDR3: TGTGCCAGCAGCCAACAGGGTACTCGGGGCGAGCAGTACTTC.

The V gene is TRBV7-2, the J gene TRBJ2-7; D perhaps matches TRBD2 (5 bases). Germline CDR1 is SGHTA and CDR2 is FQGNSA. The V and J ends lost 6 bases and 0 bases respectively, with 12 bases between them. The CDR3 is made up of 14 amino acids. CDR3 protein: CASSPGIRSYEQYF. The CDR3 DNA sequence: TGTGCCAGCAGTCCGGGGATCCGCTCCTACGAGCAGTACTTC. The full variable domain, rest sourced from reference TRBV7-2 and TRBJ2-7, is GAGVSQSPSNKVTEKGKDVELRCDPISGHTALYWYRQSLGQGLEFLIYFQGNSAPDKSGLPSDRFSAERTGGSVSTLTIQRTQQEDSAVYLCASSPGIRSYEQYFGPGTRLTVT.